This T cell receptor beta chain was identified in a study of response to subunit inactivated influenza vaccine. TCRdb re-analysed the RT-PCR reads in MiXCR, keeping a single row per CDR3 protein. There are around 540,000 distinct CDR3 sequences in the sample; 10% to 15% occur only once, and about 10% lies in the top ten. This clonotype occurred many times. This material consisted of PBMCs from blood, taken on the day of vaccination. The TCR comes from a man aged 50-59 years who received an inactivated influenza vaccine.

CDR3 coding DNA: TGCGCCAGCAGCTCAGGGGGATCGGATGAAAAACTGTTTTTT. It encodes CASSSGGSDEKLFF. V is TRBV5-1 and J is TRBJ1-4, with TRBD1 matching over 7 bases. CDR1 is SGHRS, CDR2 YFSETQ, per germline. J gave up 6 bases and V 3 bases, and 5 bases lay outside the gene matches. The length of the CDR3 is 14 residues.